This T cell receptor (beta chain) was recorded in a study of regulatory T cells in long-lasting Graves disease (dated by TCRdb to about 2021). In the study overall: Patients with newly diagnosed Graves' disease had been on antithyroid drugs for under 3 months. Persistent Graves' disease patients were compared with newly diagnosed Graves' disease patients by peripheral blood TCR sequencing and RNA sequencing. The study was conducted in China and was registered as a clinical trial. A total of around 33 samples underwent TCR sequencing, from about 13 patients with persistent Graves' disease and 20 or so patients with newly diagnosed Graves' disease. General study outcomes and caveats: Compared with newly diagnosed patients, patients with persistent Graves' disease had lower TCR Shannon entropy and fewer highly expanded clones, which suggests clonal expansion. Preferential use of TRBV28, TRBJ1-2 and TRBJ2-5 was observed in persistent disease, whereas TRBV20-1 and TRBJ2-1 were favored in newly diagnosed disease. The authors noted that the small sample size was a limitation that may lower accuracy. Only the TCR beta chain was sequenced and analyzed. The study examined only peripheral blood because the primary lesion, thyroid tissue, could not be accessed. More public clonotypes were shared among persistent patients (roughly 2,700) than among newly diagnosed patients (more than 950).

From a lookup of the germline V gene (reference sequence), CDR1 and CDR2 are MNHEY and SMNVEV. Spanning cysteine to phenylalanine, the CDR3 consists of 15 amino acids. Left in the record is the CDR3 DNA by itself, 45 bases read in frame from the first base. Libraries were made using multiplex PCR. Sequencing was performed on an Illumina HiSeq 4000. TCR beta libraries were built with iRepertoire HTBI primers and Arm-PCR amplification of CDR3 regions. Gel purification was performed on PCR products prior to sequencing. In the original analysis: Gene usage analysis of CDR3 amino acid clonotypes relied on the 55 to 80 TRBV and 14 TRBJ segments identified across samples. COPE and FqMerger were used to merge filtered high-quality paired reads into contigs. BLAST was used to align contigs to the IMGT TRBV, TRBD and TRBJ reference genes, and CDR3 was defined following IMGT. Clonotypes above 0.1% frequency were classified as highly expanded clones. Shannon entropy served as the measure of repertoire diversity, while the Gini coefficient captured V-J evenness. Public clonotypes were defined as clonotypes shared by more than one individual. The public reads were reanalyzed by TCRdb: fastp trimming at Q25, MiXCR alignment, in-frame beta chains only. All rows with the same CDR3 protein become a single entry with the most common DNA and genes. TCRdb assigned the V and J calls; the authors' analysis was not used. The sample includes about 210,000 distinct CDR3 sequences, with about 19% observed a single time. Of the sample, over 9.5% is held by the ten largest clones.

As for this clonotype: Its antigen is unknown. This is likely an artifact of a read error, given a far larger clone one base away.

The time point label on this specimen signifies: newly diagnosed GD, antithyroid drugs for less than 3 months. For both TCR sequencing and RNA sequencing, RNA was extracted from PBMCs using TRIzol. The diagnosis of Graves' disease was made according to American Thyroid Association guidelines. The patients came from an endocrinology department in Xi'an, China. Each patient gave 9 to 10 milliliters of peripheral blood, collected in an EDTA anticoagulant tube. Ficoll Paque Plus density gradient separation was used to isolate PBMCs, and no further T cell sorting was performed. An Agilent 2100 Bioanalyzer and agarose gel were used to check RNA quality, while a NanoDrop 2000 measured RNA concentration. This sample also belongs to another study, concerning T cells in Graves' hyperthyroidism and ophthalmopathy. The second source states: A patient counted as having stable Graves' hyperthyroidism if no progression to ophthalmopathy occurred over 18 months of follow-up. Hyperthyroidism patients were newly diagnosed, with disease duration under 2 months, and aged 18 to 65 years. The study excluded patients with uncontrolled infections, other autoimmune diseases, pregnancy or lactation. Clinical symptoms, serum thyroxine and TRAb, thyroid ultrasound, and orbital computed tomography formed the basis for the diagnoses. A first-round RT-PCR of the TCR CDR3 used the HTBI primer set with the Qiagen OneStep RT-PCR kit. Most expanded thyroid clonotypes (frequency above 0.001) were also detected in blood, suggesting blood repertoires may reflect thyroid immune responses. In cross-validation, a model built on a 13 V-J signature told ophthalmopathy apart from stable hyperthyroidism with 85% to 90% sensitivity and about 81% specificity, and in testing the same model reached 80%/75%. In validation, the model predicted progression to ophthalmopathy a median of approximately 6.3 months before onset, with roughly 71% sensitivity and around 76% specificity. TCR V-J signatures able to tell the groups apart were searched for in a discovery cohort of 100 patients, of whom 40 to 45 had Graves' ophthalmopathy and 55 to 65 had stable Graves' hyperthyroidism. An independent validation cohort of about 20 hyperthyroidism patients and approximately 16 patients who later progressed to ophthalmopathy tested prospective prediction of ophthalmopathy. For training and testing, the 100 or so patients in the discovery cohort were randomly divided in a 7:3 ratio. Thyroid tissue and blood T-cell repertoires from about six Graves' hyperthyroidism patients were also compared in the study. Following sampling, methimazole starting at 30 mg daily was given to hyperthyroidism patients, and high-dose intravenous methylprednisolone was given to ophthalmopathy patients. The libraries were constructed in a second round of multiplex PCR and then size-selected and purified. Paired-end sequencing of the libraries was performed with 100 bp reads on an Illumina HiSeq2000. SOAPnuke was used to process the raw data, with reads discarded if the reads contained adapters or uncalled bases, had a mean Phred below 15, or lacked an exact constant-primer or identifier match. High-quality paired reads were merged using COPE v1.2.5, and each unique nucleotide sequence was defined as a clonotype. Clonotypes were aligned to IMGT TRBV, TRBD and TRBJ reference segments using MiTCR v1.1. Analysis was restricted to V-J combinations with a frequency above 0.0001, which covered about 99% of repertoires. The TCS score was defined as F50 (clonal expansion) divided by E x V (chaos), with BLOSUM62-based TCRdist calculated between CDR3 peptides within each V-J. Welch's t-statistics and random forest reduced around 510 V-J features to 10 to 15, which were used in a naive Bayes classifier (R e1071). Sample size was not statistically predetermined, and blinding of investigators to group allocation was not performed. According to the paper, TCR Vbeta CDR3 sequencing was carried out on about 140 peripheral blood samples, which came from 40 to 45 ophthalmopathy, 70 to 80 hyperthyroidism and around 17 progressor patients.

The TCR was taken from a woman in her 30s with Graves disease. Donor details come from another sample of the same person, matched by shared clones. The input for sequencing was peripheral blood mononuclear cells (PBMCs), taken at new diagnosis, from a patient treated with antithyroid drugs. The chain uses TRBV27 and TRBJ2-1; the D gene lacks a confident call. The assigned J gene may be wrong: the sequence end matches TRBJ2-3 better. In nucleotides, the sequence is TGTACCAGCAGTTTAGAGAGGACCAACGTCGATACGCAGTATTTT. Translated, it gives CTSSLERTNVDTQYF.